This T cell receptor (beta chain) came from a study of blood T cells in healthy people across ages. Study as a whole: The template switching approach captured approximately one barcoded beta molecule for every two T cells.

Researchers isolated at least 6 million PBMCs per sample. Findings and limits, study-wide: Nothing was known about donor CMV status, and this possibly confounded expanded clonotype changes.

Then a second PCR, running about 7 to 11 cycles, was carried out with a sample-barcoded 5' primer and a J-beta primer mix. From the 5' RACE reads, TCRdb called clonotypes with MiXCR, one entry per CDR3 protein. The sample includes 600,000 to 850,000 distinct CDR3 sequences, around a quarter of them seen just once. Germline CDR1 is MDHEN and CDR2 is SYDVKM. This CDR3 spans 17 amino acids. Between the trimmed V and J ends, which lost 3 bases and 2 bases, there was a span of 14 bases. Only a few counts were recorded for this clonotype. What it recognizes is unknown. This sample was also put to use in a study of T cells of mothers and their children. As that study records: The authors found no persistent microchimeric T cell clones.

This TCR was recovered from a boy between 10 and 17 years old in good health. The chain employs TRBV28 and TRBJ2-6; possibly TRBD2 for D (6 bases). Sample: blood. The CDR3 spells CASSLGLGPPGANVLTF. The CDR3 DNA is TGTGCCAGCAGTTTGGGACTTGGACCCCCTGGGGCCAACGTCCTGACTTTC.